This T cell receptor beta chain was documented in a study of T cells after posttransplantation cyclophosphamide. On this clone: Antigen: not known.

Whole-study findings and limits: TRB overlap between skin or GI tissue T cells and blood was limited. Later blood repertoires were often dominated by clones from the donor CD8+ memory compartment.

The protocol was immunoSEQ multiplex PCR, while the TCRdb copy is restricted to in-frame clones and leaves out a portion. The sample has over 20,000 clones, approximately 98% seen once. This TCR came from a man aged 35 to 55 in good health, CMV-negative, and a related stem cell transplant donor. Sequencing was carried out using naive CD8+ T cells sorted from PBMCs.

CDR3 residues: CSVGLTGTEYSYEQYF. CDR3 nucleotide sequence: TGCAGCGTTGGGCTAACCGGGACAGAATACTCCTACGAGCAGTACTTC. The V and J genes are TRBV29-1 and TRBJ2-7; TRBD1 matches 7 bases. The germline CDR1 and CDR2 sequences are SQVTM and ANQGSEA. J was trimmed by 0 bases and V by 4 bases; bases with no gene match: 12. This CDR3 spans 16 amino acids.